This T cell receptor beta chain is drawn from a study of blood T cell repertoires in COVID-19. Study-wide background: COVID-19 samples collected from the United States, Italy and Spain covered acute and convalescent phases. PBMCs, B-cell-depleted T cells, or T cells provided the cDNA or gDNA that made up the material.

The authors' processing: Nucleated cell counts were estimated from reference gene primer amplification. Here immunoSEQ multiplex PCR was the method, and the copy in TCRdb shows in-frame clones only, minus some. The V and J calls and the clone size are those of that table, but D and trimming were determined from the DNA. The data hold about 150,000 clones, with roughly three quarters observed a single time. The CDR3 is 14 amino acids. The germline gives CDR1 MNHEY, CDR2 SVGAGI. Trimming removed 4 bases at V and 5 bases at J, with 12 bases between. The sequenced sample was peripheral blood. The chain combines TRBV6-5 with TRBJ2-1; weak D call: TRBD2 (5 bases). The source of this sequence is a man aged 50 or older with active or convalescent COVID-19. CDR3 sequence reads: CASSSAAGNNEQFF. The CDR3, as DNA: TGTGCCAGCAGTTCTGCTGCCGGGAACAATGAGCAGTTCTTC.